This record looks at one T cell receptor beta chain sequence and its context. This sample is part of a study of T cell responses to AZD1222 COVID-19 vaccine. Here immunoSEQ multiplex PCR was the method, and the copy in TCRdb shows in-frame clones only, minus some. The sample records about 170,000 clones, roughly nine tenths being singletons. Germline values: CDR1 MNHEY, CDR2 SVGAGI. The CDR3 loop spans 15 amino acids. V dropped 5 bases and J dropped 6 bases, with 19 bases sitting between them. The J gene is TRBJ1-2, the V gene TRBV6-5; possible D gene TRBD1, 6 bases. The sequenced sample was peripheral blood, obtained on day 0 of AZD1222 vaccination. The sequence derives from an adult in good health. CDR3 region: CASSIMAGAVDGYTF. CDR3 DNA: TGTGCCAGCAGTATAATGGCAGGGGCGGTGGATGGCTACACCTTC.